The next 28 T cell receptor beta chains were all read from a single sample in a study of glioma-infiltrating T cells. The iRepertoire nested amplicon-rescue multiplex PCR amplified TCR alpha and beta CDR3s from RNA. From the multiplex PCR reads, TCRdb called clonotypes with MiXCR, one entry per CDR3 protein. The sample records 90,000 to 110,000 distinct CDR3 sequences, less than 30% being singletons. Sequencing was carried out using glioma tissue, nonneoplastic brain tissue, or PBMCs (not recorded which). The receptors derive from a human donor with low-grade glioma or glioblastoma, undergoing nonglioma brain surgery, or in good health (not recorded which).

The sample holds many counts of this clonotype. The V gene is TRBV20-1, the J gene TRBJ1-2; D gene uncertain. Deletions cut 2 bases from V and 8 bases from J, with 18 bases between. The germline V gene has CDR1 DFQATT and CDR2 SNEGSKA (reference sequence). CDR3 size: 14 residues. The CDR3 nucleotides are TGCAGTGCTAGATCTTTAAAGACTGCCCGGGGCTACACCTTC. Translation: CSARSLKTARGYTF.

This clonotype occurred many times. In DNA, the CDR3 is TGTGCCAGCAGTCAGCGACAGGGTGCGAACACCGGGGAGCTGTTTTTT. This encodes CASSQRQGANTGELFF. V is TRBV6-2 or TRBV6-3 and J is TRBJ2-2; 7 nucleotides align to TRBD1. CDR3 length equals 16 residues. The trim removed 5 bases at V and 0 bases at J, leaving 6 bases unmatched. Germline assignment: CDR1 MNHEY and CDR2 SVGEGT.

The sample holds many counts of this clonotype. The rearrangement joins TRBV20-1 to TRBJ2-5, with 7 nucleotides matching TRBD2. After removal of 0 bases from V and 7 bases from J, the junction contained 8 bases not matched to a gene. There are 14 residues in the CDR3. Germline V gene data show CDR1 as DFQATT and CDR2 as SNEGSKA (reference sequence). CDR3 in amino acids: CSARDSSGVGTQYF. CDR3 nucleotides: TGCAGTGCTAGAGATAGCAGCGGGGTAGGGACCCAGTACTTC.

As concerns this clonotype: Mismatch with germline at one junction end may stem from a read error. The V and J genes are TRBV29-1 and TRBJ2-1; D is unclear. Germline values: CDR1 SQVTM, CDR2 ANQGSEA. The CDR3 is 14 residues long. CDR3 nucleotide sequence: TGCAGCGTTGGAGGCATCTCCTCCTACAATGAGCAGTCCTTC. The encoded protein is CSVGGISSYNEQSF.

Comment on this clonotype: One end of the junction is discordant with germline, which a read error may explain. This rearrangement joins TRBV6-2 or TRBV6-3 to TRBJ2-5; 7 bases map to TRBD1. CDR3 length equals 13 residues. CDR1 MNHEY and CDR2 SVGEGT come from the germline V gene. The CDR3 region is CAGRDSLGETQYF. The CDR3, as DNA: TGCGCCGGCAGGGACAGTTTAGGGGAGACCCAGTACTTC.

By frequency in the sample, this clonotype is medium-sized. The V gene is TRBV20-1, the J gene TRBJ1-6, with unresolved D. The CDR3 is made up of 14 amino acids. V lost 6 bases and J 7 bases, leaving 16 bases between the germline ends. Germline CDR1 is DFQATT and CDR2 is SNEGSKA (reference sequence). In nucleotides, the CDR3 is TGCAGTGCCCAAGGGAGCAGTAAGAATTCACCCCTCCACTTT. The encoded protein is CSAQGSSKNSPLHF.

Ten or more counts support this clonotype. This chain links TRBV6-1 with TRBJ1-1; D not certain. Germline CDR1 is MNHNS and CDR2 is SASEGT. This CDR3 comprises 16 residues. Trimming took off 3 bases at V and 4 bases at J, with 18 bases between the two ends. CDR3 DNA sequence: TGTGCCAGCAGTGATCAAGGACCGCCGGAGGCCACTGAAGCTTTCTTT. This codes for CASSDQGPPEATEAFF.

The table lists this clonotype with a few counts. The rearrangement links TRBV5-1 to TRBJ1-1; no clear D gene. V lost 0 bases and J lost 5, with 11 bases in between. The CDR3 spans 14 residues. Germline assignment: CDR1 SGHRS and CDR2 YFSETQ. The CDR3 reads CASSLVPGTTEAFF. The CDR3, as DNA: TGCGCCAGCAGCTTGGTCCCCGGCACGACTGAAGCTTTCTTT.

This chain links TRBV28 with TRBJ1-1; D is possibly TRBD1 (6 bases). CDR1 and CDR2 (germline): MDHEN, SYDVKM. Trimming took 7 bases from V and 1 from J, leaving 16 bases between them. The length of the CDR3 is 15 residues. CDR3 amino acids: CASIEQGRPNTEAFF. Written as DNA, the CDR3 is TGTGCCAGCATAGAACAGGGAAGGCCGAACACTGAAGCTTTCTTT.

As concerns this clonotype: Just one base apart from a much larger clone, this may be a read error. This sequence joins TRBV6-2 or TRBV6-3 and TRBJ2-7, with 9 bases aligning to TRBD1. The V gene's germline CDR1 is MNHEY and CDR2 SVGEGT. The CDR3 covers 14 residues. The DNA of the CDR3 is TGTGCCGGCAGTACTGGGGACAGGGTCTACGAGCAGTACTTC. Protein sequence: CAGSTGDRVYEQYF.

Concerning this clonotype: At one end, the junction sequence differs from germline, possibly due to a read error. The chain uses TRBV3-1 and TRBJ2-5, with D hard to call. Germline CDR1 and CDR2: LGHDT and YNNKEL (reference sequence). This CDR3 contains 15 residues. This CDR3 is CASSQEARTQGTQYF. Written as DNA, the CDR3 is TGTGCCAGCAGCCAAGAAGCGAGGACCCAAGGGACCCAGTACTTC.

This clonotype was seen ten or more times. The chain recombines TRBV7-6 with TRBJ1-2; D gene uncertain. Germline V gives CDR1 SGHVS, CDR2 FNYEAQ. This CDR3 has 12 amino acids. With 0 bases removed from V and 8 bases from J, the gap between germline ends came to 7 bases. For the CDR3, the DNA is TGTGCCAGCAGCTTAGCGGACGGAGGCTACACCTTC. It translates to CASSLADGGYTF.

This clonotype has at least ten counts. This rearrangement joins TRBV28 to TRBJ2-1; perhaps TRBD2 as D (6 bases). The germline gives CDR1 MDHEN, CDR2 SYDVKM. The CDR3 extends over 15 amino acids. The V end was cut by 5 bases, the J end by 4 bases, with 15 bases between. CDR3 amino acids: CASSVNFAGYNEQFF. CDR3 nucleotides: TGTGCCAGCAGTGTAAACTTTGCGGGATACAATGAGCAGTTCTTC.

This clonotype was counted at least ten times. Here the CDR3 DNA reads TGTGCCAGCAGATCCCCGGGGGCCGGAAACACCATATATTTT. It codes for CASRSPGAGNTIYF. The V and J genes are TRBV27 and TRBJ1-3; weak D call: TRBD1 (6 bases). Trimming shortened V by 6 bases and J by 4 bases, and 13 bases separated the two germline ends. Germline V gene sequence: CDR1 MNHEY, CDR2 SMNVEV (reference sequence). The CDR3 loop spans 14 amino acids.

There are many counts of this clonotype. The chain links TRBV6-2 or TRBV6-3 to TRBJ2-1, with 12 positions matching TRBD2. V lost 4 bases to trimming and J lost 0 bases; unmatched junction nucleotides: 10. Germline CDR1 is MNHEY and CDR2 is SVGEGT. The length of the CDR3 is 19 residues. CDR3 protein: CASSFDASGRGSSYNEQFF. CDR3 sequence (DNA): TGTGCCAGCAGTTTCGACGCTAGCGGGAGGGGGAGCTCCTACAATGAGCAGTTCTTC.

Remarks on this clonotype: A much larger clone differs by one base, so this may be a read error. This rearrangement joins TRBV29-1 to TRBJ1-1; D may be TRBD1 (6 bases). V was shortened by 5 bases and J by 6 bases, with 10 bases between the two germline ends. The CDR3 consists of 11 residues. The germline V gene has CDR1 SQVTM and CDR2 ANQGSEA. This CDR3 is CSVSDRSEAFF. CDR3 nucleotide sequence: TGCAGCGTTTCCGACAGGTCTGAAGCTTTCTTT.

The J gene is TRBJ2-7, the V gene TRBV5-1; the D is unclear. Trimming stripped 5 bases from V and 0 bases from J, with 12 bases between. This CDR3 has 14 amino acids. Germline V CDR1 and CDR2: SGHRS, YFSETQ. The CDR3 protein is CASRDQGVSYEQYF. The CDR3 nucleotides are TGCGCCAGCAGAGATCAAGGAGTCTCCTACGAGCAGTACTTC.

This clonotype was picked up many times. The chain has TRBV24-1 and TRBJ2-3; 11 bases are a match to TRBD2. The CDR3 has 17 amino acids. Per the germline V gene, CDR1 is KGHDR and CDR2 is SFDVKD. V was pared by 4 bases and J by 3 bases, with 8 bases of the junction left unmatched. The chain's CDR3 is CATSELTSGRQTDTQYF. CDR3 coding DNA: TGTGCCACCAGTGAGCTAACTAGCGGGAGACAGACAGATACGCAGTATTTT.

Concerning this clonotype itself: A read error may explain this, as a much larger clone is one base away. The chain is built from TRBV7-2 and TRBJ2-2; maybe TRBD2 (5 bases). The length of the CDR3 is 15 residues. Germline V gives CDR1 SGHTA, CDR2 FQGNSA. CDR3 amino acids: CASSPLTGNTGEPFF. The CDR3 nucleotides read TGTGCCAGCAGCCCATTGACGGGGAACACCGGGGAGCCGTTTTTT.

The chain joins TRBV12-3 or TRBV12-4 to TRBJ1-3; D gene uncertain. The CDR3 has 16 residues. V was cut by 6 bases and J by 0 bases, with 15 bases left in between. The CDR3 loop is CASRERGSSSGNTIYF. The DNA of the CDR3 is TGTGCCAGCAGAGAACGAGGAAGTTCCTCTGGAAACACCATATATTTT.

A word on this clonotype: One end of the junction fails to match germline, which may point to a read error. This sequence joins TRBV7-7 and TRBJ2-3; 7 positions match TRBD1. The CDR3 consists of 15 residues. Germline V lookup: CDR1 SSHAT, CDR2 FNYEAQ (reference sequence). The CDR3 nucleotides are TGCGCCAGCAGCCTAGACAGGGTTGGCACAGTTACGCAGTATTTT. This codes for CASSLDRVGTVTQYF.

The V and J genes are TRBV6-2 or TRBV6-3 and TRBJ1-1; D remains unclear. With 5 bases removed from V and 4 bases from J, the gap between germline ends came to 14 bases. Germline CDR1 MNHEY, CDR2 SVGEGT. The CDR3 is 14 amino acids. The CDR3 is CASSGIGKATEAFF. The CDR3 region has the DNA TGTGCCAGCAGTGGCATAGGGAAGGCCACTGAAGCTTTCTTT.

Ten or more counts support this clonotype. CDR3 amino acids: CASPHRQNLGYTF. The CDR3 DNA follows: TGCGCCAGCCCTCACCGACAGAACTTAGGCTACACCTTC. The V gene is TRBV5-1, the J gene TRBJ1-2; D may be TRBD1 (5 bases). Per the germline V gene, CDR1 is SGHRS and CDR2 is YFSETQ. This CDR3 is built from 13 residues. V was clipped by 7 bases and J by 8 bases, with 18 bases between them.

This clonotype has a count of ten or more. This chain uses TRBV19 with TRBJ2-5; 7 nucleotides match TRBD2. The CDR3 has 15 residues. V lost 2 bases and J lost 3; bases outside the gene matches: 6. CDR1 and CDR2 from the germline V gene are LNHDA and SQIVND (reference sequence). CDR3 sequence reads: CASSIKGSGEETQYF. The DNA for the CDR3 is TGTGCCAGTAGTATAAAGGGCAGCGGGGAAGAGACCCAGTACTTC.

This clonotype was counted many times. V usage is TRBV28 and J usage is TRBJ2-1; a weak D match, TRBD1 (8 bases). From germline, CDR1 is MDHEN and CDR2 SYDVKM. V was trimmed by 3 bases and J by 6 bases, leaving 21 bases between them. The CDR3 consists of 17 residues. The CDR3 is CASSFRLGNRGGNEQFF. The CDR3 DNA follows: TGTGCCAGCAGTTTTCGCCTTGGGAACAGGGGGGGCAATGAGCAGTTCTTC.

This clonotype occurred many times. V and J are TRBV9 and TRBJ2-7; 14 nucleotides line up with TRBD2. The CDR3 sequence is 15 residues long. From germline, CDR1 is SGDLS and CDR2 YYNGEE. Unmatched junction bases numbered 6, after V lost 4 bases and J lost 6 bases. CDR3: CASSFSTSGRAEQYF. The CDR3 DNA is TGTGCCAGCAGCTTCTCGACTAGCGGGAGGGCCGAGCAGTACTTC.

The V gene is TRBV12-3 or TRBV12-4, the J gene TRBJ2-3; tentative D call: TRBD1 (6 bases). Trimming shortened V by 3 bases and J by 4 bases, and 11 bases separated the two germline ends. The CDR3 is 14 amino acids. The CDR3 DNA reads as TGTGCCAGCAGTTTTACAGGGAATCCAGATACGCAGTATTTT. Protein sequence: CASSFTGNPDTQYF.

The chain employs TRBV3-1 and TRBJ2-3; TRBD1 is a possible D gene (6 bases). This CDR3 has 14 residues. In germline, CDR1 is LGHDT, CDR2 YNNKEL (reference sequence). Trimming left V 6 bases short and J 0 bases short, with 10 bases between. CDR3: CASRRTGSTDTQYF. CDR3 nucleotide sequence: TGTGCCAGCAGACGAACAGGGAGCACAGATACGCAGTATTTT.